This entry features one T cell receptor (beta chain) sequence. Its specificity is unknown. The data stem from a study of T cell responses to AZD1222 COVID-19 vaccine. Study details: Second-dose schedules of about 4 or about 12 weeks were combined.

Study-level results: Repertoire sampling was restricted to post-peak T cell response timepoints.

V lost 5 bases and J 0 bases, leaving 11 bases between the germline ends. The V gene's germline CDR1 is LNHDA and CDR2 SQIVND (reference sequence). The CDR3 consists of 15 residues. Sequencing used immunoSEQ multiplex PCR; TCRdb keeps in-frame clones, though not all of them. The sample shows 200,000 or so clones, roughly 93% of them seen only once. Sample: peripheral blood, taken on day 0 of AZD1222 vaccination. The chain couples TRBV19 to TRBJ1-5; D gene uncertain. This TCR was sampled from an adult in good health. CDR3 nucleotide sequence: TGTGCCAGTAGTCTAGCGTCTGTTAGCAATCAGCCCCAGCATTTT. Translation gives CASSLASVSNQPQHF.